The following is a TCR beta chain sequence with its context. Ten or more counts support this clonotype. Its antigen is still unknown. The sample holds no much larger clone one base away, and base qualities are not on file. Moderately to severely active disease, a Clinical Activity Score of at least 3, a NOSPECS grade of at least 4, and a duration under 3 months were present in ophthalmopathy patients. Patients with uncontrolled infections, other autoimmune diseases, pregnancy or lactation were excluded. Diagnoses relied on clinical symptoms, serum thyroxine and TRAb, thyroid ultrasound and orbital computed tomography. PBMCs were isolated from about 9.2 ml of fresh peripheral blood by Ficoll-Paque density gradient centrifugation. Total RNA was extracted with Trizol reagent, and quality was checked on an Agilent 2100 Bioanalyzer. These data originate in a study of T cells in Graves' hyperthyroidism and ophthalmopathy (dated 2019 in TCRdb). General notes on the study: Peripheral blood samples were taken at the time of initial diagnosis, prior to any treatment. TCR V-J signatures able to tell the groups apart were searched for in a discovery cohort of 100 patients, of whom around 42 had Graves' ophthalmopathy and 55 to 65 had stable Graves' hyperthyroidism. Prospective prediction of ophthalmopathy was tested in an independent validation cohort of some 20 hyperthyroidism patients and 15 to 17 patients who later progressed to ophthalmopathy. For training and testing, the approximately 92 patients in the discovery cohort were randomly divided in a 7:3 ratio. In about six Graves' hyperthyroidism patients, the study also compared T-cell repertoires from thyroid tissue with T-cell repertoires from blood. After blood sampling, hyperthyroidism patients were treated with methimazole at a starting dose of 30 mg daily, and ophthalmopathy patients were treated with high-dose intravenous methylprednisolone. The paper reports TCR Vbeta CDR3 sequencing of more than 120 peripheral blood samples: some 41 ophthalmopathy, under 85 hyperthyroidism and around 17 progressor patients. Broader findings and caveats from the paper: During validation, the model predicted progression to ophthalmopathy a median of about 6.5 months ahead of onset, with almost 71% sensitivity and more than 72% specificity. Ophthalmopathy was separated from stable hyperthyroidism by a 13 V-J signature model, with over 85% sensitivity and roughly 81% specificity obtained in cross-validation and 80%/75% obtained in testing. Most expanded thyroid clonotypes (frequency above 0.001) were also detected in blood, suggesting blood repertoires may reflect thyroid immune responses. Sample size was not statistically predetermined, and investigators were not blinded to group allocation.

The TCR beta CDR3 regions were amplified from the RNA transcripts. For the first round of RT-PCR on the TCR CDR3, the HTBI primer set was used together with the Qiagen OneStep RT-PCR kit. Libraries were constructed in a second round of multiplex PCR, after which size selection and purification were carried out. Paired-end sequencing of the libraries was performed with 100 bp reads on an Illumina HiSeq2000. Regarding the original processing steps: Raw data were processed with SOAPnuke, discarding reads with adapters, uncalled bases, mean Phred below 15, or no exact constant-primer or identifier match. COPE v1.2.5 was used to merge the high-quality paired reads, and each unique nucleotide sequence was defined as a clonotype. MiTCR v1.1 was used to align the clonotypes against IMGT TRBV, TRBD and TRBJ reference segments. The analysis was restricted to V-J combinations with a frequency above 0.0001, which together covered about 99% of the repertoires. A TCS score was defined as the ratio between F50 (clonal expansion) and ExV (chaos), using BLOSUM62-based TCRdist between CDR3 peptides within each V-J. Welch's t-statistics and random forest reduced roughly 530 V-J features to about 12, which were used in a naive Bayes classifier (R e1071). The Morisita-Horn index was used to measure how similar the thyroid and blood repertoires were. In-frame beta chains were kept once TCRdb had trimmed the public reads at Q25 with fastp and called clones with MiXCR. Rows are unified per CDR3 protein, each entry keeping the most common DNA and genes. The V and J calls and clone size are TCRdb's, not the authors'. Recorded for this sample are approximately 600,000 distinct CDR3 sequences; around 15% of them occurred a single time. Around 4.5% of the sample comes from the top ten.

Including cysteine and phenylalanine, the CDR3 has 17 amino acids. Only the CDR3 DNA is retained, 51 bases long and in frame from the first base. According to the germline V gene (reference sequence), CDR1 reads LNHDA and CDR2 reads SQIVND. The junction shows trimming of 3 bases on V and 1 base on J, plus 18 bases between the germline ends. Sequencing was performed on blood. The TCR was taken from a woman aged 40-49 years with Graves' ophthalmopathy. The chain employs TRBV19 and TRBJ1-1; no D gene is confidently identified. The sequenced DNA is TGTGCCAGTAGTATCGGTTCGAGGCAGTGGCGGAACACTGAAGCTTTCTTT. Translated, this gives CASSIGSRQWRNTEAFF.